This TCR beta chain was obtained from a study of blood T cell repertoires in COVID-19 (dated by TCRdb to the early 2020s). Describing the broader study: Samples covering the acute and convalescent phases of COVID-19 were provided by collaborators in the United States, Italy and Spain. The samples were drawn from the first 160 participants of the ongoing ImmuneRACE study and from over 950 subjects provided by 6 global collaborators. Deeply sampled blood TCRbeta repertoires from subjects exposed to, actively infected with, or recovered from COVID-19 were included in the dataset. Where HLA class I and class II types were available, the types were taken from metadata supplied by the sample provider, not from assay-based typing. Sample metadata almost always included a de-identified subject ID, COVID-19 status, age in years and sex. The material from the prospective study consisted of cDNA or gDNA derived from T cells, B-cell-depleted T cells, or PBMCs. The repertoires were made available in a free public database intended to serve as a resource for research on the immune response to SARS-CoV-2.

TCRbeta CDR3 regions were amplified from genomic DNA by means of the immunoSEQ Assay, a bias-controlled multiplex PCR. The original pipeline was this. Within the assay, amplification of reference gene primers was used to estimate how many nucleated cells each sample contained. To quantify the absolute abundance of each unique TCRbeta CDR3 rearrangement, sequence reads were collapsed and filtered. For each sample, productive Simpson clonality was calculated as the square root of Simpson's diversity index over productive rearrangements. In its TCRdb copy, this immuneACCESS table keeps in-frame sequences only and misses some clones. Where compared with another copy, unresolved V genes explain less than half of these, and the others have no known cause. V, J and clone size were drawn from that table, and D and trimming were deduced from the DNA. A total of around 53,000 clones appear in this sample, 76% of them only once. Approximately 20% of the sample goes to the ten largest clones.

The table lists this clone with a count of one. The antigen this receptor binds is unknown. Base qualities are not provided; no much larger clone lies one nucleotide away. What the work shows at the level of the full study, not this receptor alone: The quantity of clinical and demographic metadata differed by source and by participant and was supplied without curation.

Whole blood was collected in K2EDTA tubes by collaborating institutions according to the institutions' own protocols. For TCRbeta analysis, collaborators shipped samples in one of three forms: frozen whole blood, isolated PBMCs, or DNA extracted from either of those sample types. The receptor was derived from a man aged 50-59 years with active or convalescent COVID-19. The sequencing input was peripheral blood.

The CDR3 has the sequence CASSLGQGIPYNEQFF. In nucleotide form, the sequence is TGTGCCAGCAGCTTGGGACAGGGTATCCCTTACAATGAGCAGTTCTTC. Here the chain combines TRBV11-2 and TRBJ2-1, with 9 bases matching TRBD1. CDR1 and CDR2 were assigned from the germline V gene as SGHAT and FQNNGV. V trim: 3 bases; J trim: 4 bases; unmatched bases: 7. From the cysteine through the phenylalanine, the CDR3 covers 16 amino acids. The CDR3 DNA has 48 bases and is translated from base 1.